Sequencing of this T cell receptor (beta chain) was carried out in a study of cytomegalovirus exposure and HLA in healthy donors. The PCR used 60 Vbeta and 13 Jbeta primers. This table comes from immunoSEQ multiplex PCR, and its TCRdb copy is limited to in-frame clones, with some not included. This table holds tens of thousands of clones. V was clipped by 5 bases and J by 5 bases; unmatched bases: 12. Germline V gene lookup returns CDR1 SGHVS and CDR2 FQNEAQ. This CDR3 has 16 amino acids. General study points: In a later analysis, TCR beta V- and J-gene trimming showed a link to a missense DCLRE1C variant. An assumption of roughly uniform sequencing depth across donors underlay the presence/absence analyses. In an earlier analysis, about 87% or about 30%: the productive usage of most TCR beta V segments.

Sampled while nominally healthy, donors likely had unrecorded immune exposures. As for this clone: The target antigen is unknown.

The TCR was taken from a woman younger than 35 in good health and CMV-seronegative. The sample taken for sequencing was PBMCs. The genes are TRBV7-8 and TRBJ1-1; 9 nucleotides match TRBD1. The CDR3 bases are TGTGCCAGCAGCCTGGGACAGGGTATGCTCGGGACTGAAGCTTTCTTT. Translating it yields CASSLGQGMLGTEAFF.